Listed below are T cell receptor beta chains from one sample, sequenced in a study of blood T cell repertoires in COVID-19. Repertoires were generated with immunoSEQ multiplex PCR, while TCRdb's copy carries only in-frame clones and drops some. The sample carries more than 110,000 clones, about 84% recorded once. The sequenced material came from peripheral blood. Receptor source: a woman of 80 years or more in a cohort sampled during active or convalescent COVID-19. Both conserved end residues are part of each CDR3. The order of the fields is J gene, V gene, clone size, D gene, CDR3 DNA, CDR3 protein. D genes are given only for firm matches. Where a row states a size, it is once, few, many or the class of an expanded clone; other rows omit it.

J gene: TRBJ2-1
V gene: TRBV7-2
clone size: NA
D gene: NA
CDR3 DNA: TGTGCCAGCAGCTTGGGCCCTTCGCTCGATGAGCAGTTCTTC
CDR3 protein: CASSLGPSLDEQFF

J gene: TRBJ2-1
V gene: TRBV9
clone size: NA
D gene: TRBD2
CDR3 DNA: TGTGCCAGCAGCGTCCGGGGGGGCATCTCCTACAATGAGCAGTTCTTC
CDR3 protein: CASSVRGGISYNEQFF

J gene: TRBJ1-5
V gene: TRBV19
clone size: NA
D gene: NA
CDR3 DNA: TGTGCCAGTAGTATAATGGGCTATAGCAATCAGCCCCAGCATTTT
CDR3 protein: CASSIMGYSNQPQHF

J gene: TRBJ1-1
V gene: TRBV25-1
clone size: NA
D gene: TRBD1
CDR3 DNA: TGTGCCAGCGATATAGGGACAGGGGTATCTTTCTTT
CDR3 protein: CASDIGTGVSFF

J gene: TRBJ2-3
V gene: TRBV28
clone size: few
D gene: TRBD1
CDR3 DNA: TGTGCCAGCAGTTCTCTAGGGGGCGCATTCCCAGATACGCAGTATTTT
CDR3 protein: CASSSLGGAFPDTQYF

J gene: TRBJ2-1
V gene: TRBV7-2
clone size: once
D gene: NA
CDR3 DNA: TGTGCCAGCAGCTTATTAAGGGGTTCCTACAATGAGCAGTTCTTC
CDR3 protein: CASSLLRGSYNEQFF

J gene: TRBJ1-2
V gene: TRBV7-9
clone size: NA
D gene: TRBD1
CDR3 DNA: TGTGCCAGCAGGCTTGGGACAGGGAAGGTCTCTGGCTACACCTTC
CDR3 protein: CASRLGTGKVSGYTF

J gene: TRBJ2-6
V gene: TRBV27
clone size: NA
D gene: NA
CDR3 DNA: TGTGCCAGCAGTTTAAGGGGAACAGCCTCTGGGGCCAACGTCCTGACTTTC
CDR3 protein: CASSLRGTASGANVLTF

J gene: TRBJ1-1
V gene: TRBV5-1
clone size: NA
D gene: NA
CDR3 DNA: TGCGCCAGCAGCTCTCTACCTGCTCAGAACACTGAAGCTTTCTTT
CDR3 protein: CASSSLPAQNTEAFF

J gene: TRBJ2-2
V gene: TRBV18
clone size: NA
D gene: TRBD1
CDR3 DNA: TGTGCCAGCTCACCAATGGCAGGGGGCAACACCGGGGAGCTGTTTTTT
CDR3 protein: CASSPMAGGNTGELFF

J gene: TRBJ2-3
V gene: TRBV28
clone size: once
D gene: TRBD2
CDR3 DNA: TGTGCCAGCAGTCACCGCGGGGGGTTCACAGATACGCAGTATTTT
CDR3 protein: CASSHRGGFTDTQYF

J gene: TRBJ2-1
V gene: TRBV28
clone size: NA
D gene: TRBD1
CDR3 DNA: TGTGCCAGCAGTTTCCTGCCAGGGGGCAATGAGCAGTTCTTC
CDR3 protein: CASSFLPGGNEQFF

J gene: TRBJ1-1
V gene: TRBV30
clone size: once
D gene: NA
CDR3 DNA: TGTGCCTGGAGACAGAGGACAGCAACTAACACTGAAGCTTTCTTT
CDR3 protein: CAWRQRTATNTEAFF

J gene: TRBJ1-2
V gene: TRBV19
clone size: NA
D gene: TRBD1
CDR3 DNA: TGTGCCAGTAGTATCGGACAGGGTAGGGATGGCTACACCTTC
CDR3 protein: CASSIGQGRDGYTF

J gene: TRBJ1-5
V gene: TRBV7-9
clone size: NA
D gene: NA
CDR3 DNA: TGTGCCAGCAGCTTAGGGCGGGGATCCCAGCATTTT
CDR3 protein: CASSLGRGSQHF

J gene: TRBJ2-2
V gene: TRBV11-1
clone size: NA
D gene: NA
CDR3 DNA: TGTGCCAGCAGCCTGGGTCGGGACACCGGGGAGCTGTTTTTT
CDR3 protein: CASSLGRDTGELFF

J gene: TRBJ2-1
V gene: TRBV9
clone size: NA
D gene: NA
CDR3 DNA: TGTGCCAGCAGCGTTCAGGGTTACAATGAGCAGTTCTTC
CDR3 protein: CASSVQGYNEQFF

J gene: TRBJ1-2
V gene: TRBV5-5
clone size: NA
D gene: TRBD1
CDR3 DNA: TGTGCCAGCAGCCTTGGACAGGGCGGGGGCTACACCTTC
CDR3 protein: CASSLGQGGGYTF

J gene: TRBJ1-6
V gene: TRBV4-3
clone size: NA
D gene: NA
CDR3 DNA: TGCGCCAGCAGCCAAGAAATCTCGTTCGGCACGGGGTCACCCCTCCACTTT
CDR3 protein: CASSQEISFGTGSPLHF

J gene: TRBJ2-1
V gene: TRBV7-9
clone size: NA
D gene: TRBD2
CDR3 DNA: TGTGCCAGCAGCTCACTAGCGGGGGACGTGGGGGAGCAGTTCTTC
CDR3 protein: CASSSLAGDVGEQFF

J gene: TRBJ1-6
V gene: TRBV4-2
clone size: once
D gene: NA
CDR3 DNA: TGTGCCAGCAGCCAAGTCAGGGGCCTAAATTCACCCCTCCACTTT
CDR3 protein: CASSQVRGLNSPLHF

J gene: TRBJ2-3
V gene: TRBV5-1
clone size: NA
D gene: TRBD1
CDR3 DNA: TGCGCCAGCAGCTTGGGGGACAGAGACACAGATACGCAGTATTTT
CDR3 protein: CASSLGDRDTDTQYF

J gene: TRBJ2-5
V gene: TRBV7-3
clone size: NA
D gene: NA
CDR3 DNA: TGTGCCAGCAGCGTCCAAATGGGGCCCCAAGAGACCCAGTACTTC
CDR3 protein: CASSVQMGPQETQYF

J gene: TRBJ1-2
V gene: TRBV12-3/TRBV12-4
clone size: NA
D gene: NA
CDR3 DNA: TGTGCCAGCAGTCCGTACAGGGTTTCTGGCTACACCTTC
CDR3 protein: CASSPYRVSGYTF

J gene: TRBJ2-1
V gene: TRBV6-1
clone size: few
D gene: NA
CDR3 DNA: TGTGCCAGCAGTGATGGGCAGATCGCAGGTGAGCAGTTCTTC
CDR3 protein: CASSDGQIAGEQFF

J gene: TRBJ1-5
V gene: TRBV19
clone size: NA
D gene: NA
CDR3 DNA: TGTGCCAGTAGTAACGCGGTCAGCAATCAGCCCCAGCATTTT
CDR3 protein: CASSNAVSNQPQHF

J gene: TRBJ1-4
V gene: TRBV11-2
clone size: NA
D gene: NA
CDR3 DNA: TGTGCCAGCAGCTTCGGCGGACTTGAAAAACTGTTTTTT
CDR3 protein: CASSFGGLEKLFF

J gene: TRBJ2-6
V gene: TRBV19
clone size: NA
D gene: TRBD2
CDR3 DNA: TGTGCCAGTAGTATAAGGCGGGGGGTCACTGGGGCCAACGTCCTGACTTTC
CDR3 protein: CASSIRRGVTGANVLTF

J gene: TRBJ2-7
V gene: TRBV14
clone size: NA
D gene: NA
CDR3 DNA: TGTGCCAGCAGCCTCTTTCGGGGGTACGAGCAGTACTTC
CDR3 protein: CASSLFRGYEQYF

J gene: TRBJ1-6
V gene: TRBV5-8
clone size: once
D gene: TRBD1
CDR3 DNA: TGTGCCAGCAGCGGCGACAGGGCTAATTCACCCCTCCACTTT
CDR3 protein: CASSGDRANSPLHF

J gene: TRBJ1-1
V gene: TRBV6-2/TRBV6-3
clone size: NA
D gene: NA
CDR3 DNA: TGTGCCAGCAGTTGGGGGCTTGAAGCTTTCTTT
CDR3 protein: CASSWGLEAFF

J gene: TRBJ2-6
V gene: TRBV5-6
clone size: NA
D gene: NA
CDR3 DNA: TGTGCCAGCAGCTTTCGGAGCTCTGGGGCCAACGTCCTGACTTTC
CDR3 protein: CASSFRSSGANVLTF

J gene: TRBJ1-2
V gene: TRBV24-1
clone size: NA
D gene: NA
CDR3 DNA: TGTGCCACCAGTGATCCCCACGGAGCCAACTATGGCTACACCTTC
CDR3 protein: CATSDPHGANYGYTF

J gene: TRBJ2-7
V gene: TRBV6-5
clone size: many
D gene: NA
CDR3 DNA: TGTGCCAGCAGTTCGGCTGTATCGAGGTTCCGCGAGCAGTACTTC
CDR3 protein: CASSSAVSRFREQYF

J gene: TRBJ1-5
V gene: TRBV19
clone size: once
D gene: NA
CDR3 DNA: TGTGCCAGTAGTATACAGCCAGGGCAGCCCCAGCATTTT
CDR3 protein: CASSIQPGQPQHF

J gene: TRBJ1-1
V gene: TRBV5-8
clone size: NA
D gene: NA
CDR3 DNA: TGTGCCAGCAGCCCGGGGAGGGTTTGGAGGAGCACTGAAGCTTTCTTT
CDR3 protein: CASSPGRVWRSTEAFF

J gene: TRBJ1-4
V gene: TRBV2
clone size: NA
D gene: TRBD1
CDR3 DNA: TGTGCCACCAGGACAGGTGTTAATGAAAAACTGTTTTTT
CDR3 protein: CATRTGVNEKLFF

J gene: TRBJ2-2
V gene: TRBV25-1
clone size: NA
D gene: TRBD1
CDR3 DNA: TGTGCAAATCTCCAACCGGGACAGGGTATCTTGGGGGAGCTGTTTTTT
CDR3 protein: CANLQPGQGILGELFF

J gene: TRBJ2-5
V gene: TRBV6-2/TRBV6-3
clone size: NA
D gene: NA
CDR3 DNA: TGTGCCAGCAGTCCCCGCGGCAGGCGGGCACGGGAGACCCAGTACTTC
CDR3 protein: CASSPRGRRARETQYF